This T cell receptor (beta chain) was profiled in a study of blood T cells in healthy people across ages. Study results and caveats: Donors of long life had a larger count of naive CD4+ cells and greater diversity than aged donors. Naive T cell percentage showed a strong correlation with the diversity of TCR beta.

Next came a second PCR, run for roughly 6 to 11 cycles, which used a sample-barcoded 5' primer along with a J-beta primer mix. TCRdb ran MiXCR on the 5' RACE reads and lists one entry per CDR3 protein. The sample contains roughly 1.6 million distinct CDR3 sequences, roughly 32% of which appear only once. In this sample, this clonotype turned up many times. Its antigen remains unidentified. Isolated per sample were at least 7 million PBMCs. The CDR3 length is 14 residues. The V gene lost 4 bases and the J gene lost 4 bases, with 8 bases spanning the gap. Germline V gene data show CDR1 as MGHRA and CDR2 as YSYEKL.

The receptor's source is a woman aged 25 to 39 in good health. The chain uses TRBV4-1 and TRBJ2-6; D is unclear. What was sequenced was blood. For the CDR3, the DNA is TGCGCCAGCAGCCCTTATTTGGGGGCCAACGTCCTGACTTTC. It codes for CASSPYLGANVLTF.